This T cell receptor (beta chain) was sequenced during a study of shared clonotypes between healthy human individuals. Study context: Each donor contributed plates that comprised three CD4 naive, three CD4 memory, two CD8 naive and one CD8 memory.

On this clone itself: Its antigen is not identified.

V lost 7 bases and J lost 4; bases outside the gene matches: 20. This CDR3 has 18 residues. Germline loops: CDR1 MGHDK, CDR2 SYGVNS. Study findings and constraints: Large depth notwithstanding, sorted-subset sequencing proved incomplete by rarefaction.

Assay: immunoSEQ multiplex PCR; the TCRdb copy retains only in-frame clones and omits some. Here the sample spans under 2,500,000 clones, approximately 94% being singletons. This receptor was taken from a man aged 18-30 years in good health. The V and J genes are TRBV25-1 and TRBJ2-3; 7 bases are a match to TRBD2. Material for sequencing was naive CD4+ T cells sorted from blood. The subset: CD45RA+ positively selected. The CDR3: CASKGTYSTSVLSDTQYF. As DNA, the CDR3 is TGTGCCAGCAAGGGCACCTACAGTACTAGCGTATTGTCAGATACGCAGTATTTT.